A selection of T cell receptor beta chains follows, all from one sample in a study of CD8+ T cells in alopecia areata. Profiled with immunoSEQ multiplex PCR; TCRdb holds only in-frame clones, not every one. Of a few hundred thousand clones in the sample, less than 80% were seen once. The sample consisted of CD4+ T cells sorted from blood, taken at week 0. These receptors came from a human donor with alopecia areata. The CDR3 runs from the conserved cysteine through the conserved F or W. D genes are given only for firm matches. A row's size may be missing; if present it is once, few, many or a size class.

TRBJ1-3 NA TRBV5-4 NA TGTGCCAGCAGCTTGGGAGGGGCTGGAAACACCATATATTTT CASSLGGAGNTIYF
TRBJ2-5 NA TRBV7-9 NA TGTGCCAGCAGCTTAACCACGGGCGCAGGAAAAGAGACCCAGTACTTC CASSLTTGAGKETQYF
TRBJ2-3 TRBD2 TRBV9 NA TGTGCCAGCAGCGACCGTAGCGGGGCTGGCACAGATACGCAGTATTTT CASSDRSGAGTDTQYF
TRBJ2-1 TRBD2 TRBV11-2 NA TGTGCCAGCAGCTTGACTAGCGGGGCTTACAATGAGCAGTTCTTC CASSLTSGAYNEQFF
TRBJ1-5 NA TRBV6-5 NA TGTGCCAGCAGTTGGGCCGGGAGCAATCAGCCCCAGCATTTT CASSWAGSNQPQHF
TRBJ1-5 NA TRBV30 NA TGTGCCTGGAGTAGCAGTTTTAATCAGCCCCAGCATTTT CAWSSSFNQPQHF
TRBJ1-1 TRBD1 TRBV5-1 NA TGCGCCAGCAGCGTAAACAGGGGACTGAAGAACACTGAAGCTTTCTTT CASSVNRGLKNTEAFF
TRBJ2-5 NA TRBV29-1 NA TGCAGCGGTCTGGAGGGCCAAGAGACCCAGTACTTC CSGLEGQETQYF
TRBJ1-4 NA TRBV5-6 NA TGTGCCAGGTCGGTACGGGAAAAACTGTTTTTT CARSVREKLFF
TRBJ1-2 NA TRBV6-5 NA TGTGCCAGCAGTTACCACGGAGTCCGCGGCTACACCTTC CASSYHGVRGYTF
TRBJ2-6 TRBD1 TRBV29-1 NA TGCAGCGGCATGACAGGGAACCCCTCTGGGGCCAACGTCCTGACTTTC CSGMTGNPSGANVLTF
TRBJ2-3 NA TRBV5-1 NA TGCGCCAGCAGCCCACCTGGGGATACGCAGTATTTT CASSPPGDTQYF
TRBJ2-7 TRBD2 TRBV4-1 NA TGCGCCAGCAGCCAGAGCACTCAGACTAGCGGGTACGAGCAGTACTTC CASSQSTQTSGYEQYF
TRBJ2-3 TRBD2 TRBV30 NA TGTGCCTGGAGTGGGGGACTAGCGTACAGCACAGATACGCAGTATTTT CAWSGGLAYSTDTQYF
TRBJ1-5 NA TRBV15 NA TGTGCCACCAGCAGAGGCGGTCAGGGTGGCAATCAGCCCCAGCATTTT CATSRGGQGGNQPQHF
TRBJ2-3 TRBD2 TRBV11-2 few TGTGCCAGCAGCTTAGGACTAGCTCCAGATACGCAGTATTTT CASSLGLAPDTQYF
TRBJ2-6 NA TRBV30 few TGTGCCTGGAGTGTACGTAGAGGGTTCTCTGGGGCCAACGTCCTGACTTTC CAWSVRRGFSGANVLTF
TRBJ1-6 TRBD1 TRBV4-2 NA TGTGCCAGCAGCCAGCTCCGGGACAGCGTAAATTCACCCCTCCACTTT CASSQLRDSVNSPLHF
TRBJ1-6 NA TRBV6-6 NA TGTGCCAGCAGTTCTAGGCCACCCCTCCACTTT CASSSRPPLHF
TRBJ2-7 NA TRBV7-9 NA TGTGCCAGCACCAAAGGGCGATCCTCCTACGAGCAGTACTTC CASTKGRSSYEQYF
TRBJ1-5 NA TRBV18 once TGTGCCAGCTCACCAGACCGAAATCAGCCCCAGCATTTT CASSPDRNQPQHF
TRBJ2-2 NA TRBV5-6 once TGTGCCAGCAGCTTGCTGCGGGGACGGACGAACACCGGGGAGCTGTTTTTT CASSLLRGRTNTGELFF
TRBJ2-5 NA TRBV29-1 NA TGCAGCGTCTCCCGCCCGGGAGCGACCCAGTACTTC CSVSRPGATQYF
TRBJ2-3 TRBD2 TRBV29-1 few TGCAGCGTTGGAGGGCTGACGGGACTAGCGGGGGAATCGAGCACAGATACGCAGTATTTT CSVGGLTGLAGESSTDTQYF
TRBJ1-4 NA TRBV9 few TGTGCCAGCAGCCCGCACCCTAATGAAAAACTGTTTTTT CASSPHPNEKLFF
TRBJ2-1 NA TRBV30 NA TGTGCCTGGAGTGGTGGGGGGGCGTCAAATGAGCAGTTCTTC CAWSGGGASNEQFF
TRBJ1-1 NA TRBV5-1 NA TGCGCCAGCAGCTTGGGTCCGCGGCAACTCATGAACACTGAAGCTTTCTTT CASSLGPRQLMNTEAFF
TRBJ2-4 NA TRBV15 NA TGTGCCACCAGCAGGGATCAGGGAAACATTCAGTACTTC CATSRDQGNIQYF
TRBJ1-1 NA TRBV29-1 NA TGCAGCGTTGAAGGGCAGGGAAGGGCTGAAGCTTTCTTT CSVEGQGRAEAFF
TRBJ2-2 TRBD2 TRBV29-1 NA TGCAGCGGTTCTGGGAAACCCGGGGGGAGCGTGAACACCGGGGAGCTGTTTTTT CSGSGKPGGSVNTGELFF
TRBJ1-2 NA TRBV5-1 NA TGCGCCAGCAGCTTGGACAGGGACTATGGCTACACCTTC CASSLDRDYGYTF
TRBJ2-4 NA TRBV4-2 NA TGTGCCAGCAGCCAAGACAGGAACATTCAGTACTTC CASSQDRNIQYF
TRBJ1-2 NA TRBV4-3 NA TGCGCCAGCAGCCAAGACAGGACCCGAGGCGGCTACACCTTC CASSQDRTRGGYTF
TRBJ2-6 NA TRBV27 few TGTGCCAGCAGTCCGGGACCCACCTCATCTGGGGCCAACGTCCTGACTTTC CASSPGPTSSGANVLTF
TRBJ1-5 NA TRBV6-5 NA TGTGCCAGCAGTTACTCGAGAAGCAATCAGCCCCAGCATTTT CASSYSRSNQPQHF
TRBJ2-7 TRBD1 TRBV19 NA TGTGCCAGTAGTGCCGGGACAGGGAACTACGAGCAGTACTTC CASSAGTGNYEQYF
TRBJ2-3 NA TRBV5-1 few TGCGCCAGCAGCTTGGCCGCAGATACGCAGTATTTT CASSLAADTQYF
TRBJ2-5 NA TRBV4-3 once TGCGCCAGCAGCCAAGAGGGGGTCGGTGGCACGGGAGAGACCCAGTACTTC CASSQEGVGGTGETQYF
TRBJ2-2 NA TRBV7-9 NA TGTGCCAGCACGGGCAGGCCCAACACCGGGGAGCTGTTTTTT CASTGRPNTGELFF
TRBJ2-5 NA TRBV29-1 NA TGCAGCGGAAGGACGGAAGAGACCCAGTACTTC CSGRTEETQYF
TRBJ1-2 NA TRBV29-1 few TGCAGCGTTGAGGTCCCAGGAAACTATGGCTACACCTTC CSVEVPGNYGYTF
TRBJ1-4 NA TRBV29-1 once TGCAGCGTTGGAGGAGGGAATGAAAAACTGTTTTTT CSVGGGNEKLFF
TRBJ1-1 NA TRBV29-1 NA TGCAGCGCCTTCGAGACTGAAGCTTTCTTT CSAFETEAFF
TRBJ1-6 NA TRBV7-9 NA TGTGCCAGCAGCCCCCAGGGAATAGGCTTGAATTCACCCCTCCACTTT CASSPQGIGLNSPLHF
TRBJ1-1 NA TRBV9 NA TGTGCCAGCAGCTCTTCCCCTCCGGGAGGCCCGGGCACTGAAGCTTTCTTT CASSSSPPGGPGTEAFF
TRBJ1-2 TRBD1 TRBV29-1 NA TGCAGCGCCAATGACAGGGGGAACTATGGCTACACCTTC CSANDRGNYGYTF
TRBJ1-2 NA TRBV6-5 few TGTGCCAGCAGCAGGGACCGCTCCCATGGCTACACCTTC CASSRDRSHGYTF
TRBJ1-6 TRBD1 TRBV7-9 NA TGTGCCAGCAGCCGGAGCGGGACAGGGTATTTCGGTTCACCCCTCCACTTT CASSRSGTGYFGSPLHF
TRBJ2-6 NA TRBV7-9 few TGTGCCAGCAGCTTACCCCAGTCAGGGGCCAACGTCCTGACTTTC CASSLPQSGANVLTF
TRBJ1-4 TRBD1 TRBV9 NA TGTGCCAGCAGCACCGGGACAGGGGTTGGTGAAAAACTGTTTTTT CASSTGTGVGEKLFF
TRBJ2-7 NA TRBV25-1 NA TGTGCCAGCAGTGCAGGGTACGAGCAGTACTTC CASSAGYEQYF
TRBJ2-3 TRBD2 TRBV4-2 NA TGTGCCAGCAGCCAATCGTCTAAGCGGGGGAGGTCGGATACGCAGTATTTT CASSQSSKRGRSDTQYF
TRBJ1-6 TRBD1 TRBV7-9 NA TGTGCCAGCAGCACCGAGACAGGGACGAATTCACCCCTCCACTTT CASSTETGTNSPLHF
TRBJ1-1 NA TRBV20-1 NA TGCAGTGCTAGTACGAGGGAGGAAGCTTTCTTT CSASTREEAFF
TRBJ2-5 TRBD2 TRBV30 NA TGTGCCTGGAGGCCACGGGGGGGCCTCCAAGAGACCCAGTACTTC CAWRPRGGLQETQYF
TRBJ2-5 NA TRBV6-5 once TGTGCCAGCAGATTCACGGGGGGACAGGAGACCCAGTACTTC CASRFTGGQETQYF
TRBJ2-3 NA TRBV7-2 NA TGTGCCAGCAGCCCAGTTGGGGTTTCTAGCACAGATACGCAGTATTTT CASSPVGVSSTDTQYF